These 5 T cell receptor beta chains originate from one sample sequenced in a study of glioma-infiltrating T cells. Using RNA template, CDR3s of TCR alpha and beta were amplified with iRepertoire arm-PCR. TCRdb re-derived calls from the multiplex PCR reads in MiXCR, one entry per CDR3 protein. This table holds fewer than 110,000 distinct CDR3 sequences, around 28% found once. Sequencing was carried out using glioma tissue, nonneoplastic brain tissue, or PBMCs (not recorded which). These receptors all stem from a human donor with low-grade glioma or glioblastoma, undergoing nonglioma brain surgery, or in good health (not recorded which).

The sample holds many counts of this clonotype. This sequence joins TRBV4-2 and TRBJ1-3; D ambiguous. Germline V gene data show CDR1 as LGHNA and CDR2 as YNFKEQ. The CDR3 contains 12 residues. Deletions cut 1 base from V and 8 bases from J, with 6 bases between. Here the CDR3 reads CASSQAGYTIYF. The CDR3 DNA sequence: TGTGCCAGCAGCCAAGCCGGTTACACCATATATTTT.

About this clonotype itself: It may be a read error: a sequence one base away is much more abundant. The gene calls are TRBV19 and TRBJ1-5, with D possibly being TRBD1 (6 bases). CDR3 length: 12 residues. V lost 10 bases and J 5 bases, leaving 12 bases between the germline ends. CDR1 is LNHDA, CDR2 SQIVND, per germline (reference sequence). The DNA of the CDR3 is TGTGCCATTAGGGACACCTATCAGCCCCAGCATTTT. It yields the protein CAIRDTYQPQHF.

This clonotype came up a few times. CDR3 protein: CASSSSWGLQETQYF. CDR3 DNA sequence: TGTGCCAGCAGTTCAAGTTGGGGACTCCAAGAGACCCAGTACTTC. The chain has TRBV5-6 and TRBJ2-5; D may be TRBD2 (6 bases). V was cut by 5 bases and J by 1 base, with 15 bases left in between. Per germline, CDR1 SGHDT and CDR2 YYEEEE. The CDR3 sequence is 15 residues long.

This clonotype was found a few times. The CDR3 sequence: CASSDMGQGAGYTF. CDR3 DNA: TGTGCCAGCAGCGACATGGGACAGGGGGCTGGCTACACCTTC. The rearrangement joins TRBV7-9 to TRBJ1-2; 12 bases are shared with TRBD1. This CDR3 spans 14 amino acids. J gave up 7 bases and V 5 bases, and 5 bases lay outside the gene matches. From germline, CDR1 is SEHNR and CDR2 FQNEAQ (reference sequence). Full variable domain (missing parts from reference TRBV7-9 and TRBJ1-2): DTGVSQNPRHKITKRGQNVTFRCDPISEHNRLYWYRQTLGQGPEFLTYFQNEAQLEKSRLLSDRFSAERPKGSFSTLEIQRTEQGDSAMYLCASSDMGQGAGYTFGSGTRLTVV.

The chain couples TRBV5-1 to TRBJ2-7; D possibly corresponds to TRBD2 (5 bases). Between the trimmed V and J ends, which lost 4 bases and 7 bases, there was a span of 18 bases. The CDR3 has 14 residues. Germline V gene lookup returns CDR1 SGHRS and CDR2 YFSETQ. The CDR3: CASSRGQVEEEQYF. The CDR3 DNA reads as TGCGCCAGCAGCCGAGGGCAGGTCGAGGAAGAGCAGTACTTC. Drawing the rest from reference TRBV5-1 and TRBJ2-7, the complete variable domain is KAGVTQTPRYLIKTRGQQVTLSCSPISGHRSVSWYQQTPGQGLQFLFEYFSETQRNKGNFPGRFSGRQFSNSRSEMNVSTLELGDSALYLCASSRGQVEEEQYFGPGTRLTVT.